One and the same sample provided the 26 T cell receptor beta chains below, sequenced in a study of blood T cell repertoires in COVID-19. The protocol was immunoSEQ multiplex PCR, while the TCRdb copy is restricted to in-frame clones and leaves out a portion. The sample lists 100,000 to 150,000 clones; about 70% were seen once. The sequenced sample consisted of peripheral blood. Source of these receptors: a woman between 70 and 85 years old with acute or convalescent COVID-19.

The rearrangement links TRBV5-4 to TRBJ2-5; 7 bases align to TRBD2. V was pared by 2 bases and J by 5 bases, with 6 bases of the junction left unmatched. Looked up from germline, CDR1 is SGHNT and CDR2 is YYREEE (reference sequence). The CDR3 consists of 14 residues. The CDR3, as DNA: TGTGCCAGCAGCTTAGCGGGGAGCAAGGAGACCCAGTACTTC. Amino acid sequence: CASSLAGSKETQYF.

Comments on this clone: Germline and junction disagree at one end, which may indicate a read error. The chain links TRBV4-1 to TRBJ2-4, with TRBD2 identical over 8 bases. Germline-derived CDR1 and CDR2 are MGHRA and YSYEKL. This CDR3 is built from 15 residues. The DNA for the CDR3 is TGCGCCAGCAGCCAAGATGGACTAGCCAGAAACATTCAGTACTTC. Residues: CASSQDGLARNIQYF.

This clone appeared many times. The chain recombines TRBV11-2 with TRBJ2-5; maybe TRBD2 (7 bases). Trimming cost V 4 bases and J 5 bases, with 20 bases left between them. The CDR3 contains 16 residues. Germline assignment: CDR1 SGHAT and CDR2 FQNNGV. CDR3 DNA sequence: TGTGCCAGCAGCTCGTGGTTCGGGGGGCGGGATGAGACCCAGTACTTC. This translates into CASSSWFGGRDETQYF.

This clone turned up a few times. The chain employs TRBV6-5 and TRBJ1-1; D is ambiguous. The CDR3 covers 10 residues. Germline V gene sequence: CDR1 MNHEY, CDR2 SVGAGI. V lost 10 bases to trimming and J lost 8 bases, with 11 bases between them. Written as DNA, the CDR3 is TGTGCCACATTTGGCAAAGAAGCTTTCTTT. It translates to CATFGKEAFF.

There are many counts of this clone. V gene TRBV28 combines with J gene TRBJ1-1; D not certain. V lost 7 bases, J lost 1 base, and 16 bases lay in between. In germline, CDR1 is MDHEN, CDR2 SYDVKM. The CDR3 consists of 15 residues. CDR3 nucleotide sequence: TGTGCCAGCATCACTGGTTATCTGCAGAACACTGAAGCTTTCTTT. This translates into CASITGYLQNTEAFF.

The CDR3 DNA follows: TGCGCCAGCAGCTTTACGTCTAGCGGGGGGTTCAATGAGCAGTTCTTC. It yields the protein CASSFTSSGGFNEQFF. The V gene is TRBV5-1, the J gene TRBJ2-1; TRBD2 agrees at 11 bases. The CDR3 covers 16 residues. Germline assignment: CDR1 SGHRS and CDR2 YFSETQ. Trimming took 2 bases from V and 6 from J; bases not matched to a gene: 7.

The gene calls are TRBV11-1 and TRBJ2-7, with D perhaps TRBD2 (5 bases). V lost 3 bases and J lost 6, with 6 bases in between. This CDR3 comprises 11 residues. Germline loops: CDR1 SGHAT, CDR2 FQDESV (reference sequence). For the CDR3, the DNA is TGTGCCAGCAGCTTCGGAGGCGAGCAGTACTTC. This codes for CASSFGGEQYF.

V is TRBV15 and J is TRBJ1-4; TRBD1 is a possible D gene (5 bases). CDR1 LNHNV and CDR2 YYDKDF come from the germline V gene (reference sequence). V lost 4 bases and J lost 8, with 26 bases in between. This CDR3 has 18 amino acids. The DNA of the CDR3 is TGTGCCACCAGCAATTTCGCGCGAGTTGGAGCTGGGGGGGAAAAACTGTTTTTT. The encoded protein is CATSNFARVGAGGEKLFF.

The chain employs TRBV6-5 and TRBJ1-6; D is uncertain. The CDR3 has 14 amino acids. V gave up 2 bases and J gave up 7 bases, with 9 bases separating them. Germline CDR1 is MNHEY and CDR2 is SVGAGI. Written as DNA, the CDR3 is TGTGCCAGCAGTTACGGCGGTAGAAATTCACCCCTCCACTTT. Translation: CASSYGGRNSPLHF.

This clone was seen once. This sequence joins TRBV9 and TRBJ2-3; 7 positions match TRBD2. The length of the CDR3 is 15 residues. Germline V lookup: CDR1 SGDLS, CDR2 YYNGEE. V was clipped by 4 bases and J by 4 bases; unmatched bases: 9. The CDR3 nucleotides read TGTGCCAGCAGCCGTCGACTAGCTCAAGCAGATACGCAGTATTTT. Translating gives CASSRRLAQADTQYF.

The chain carries TRBV21-1 and TRBJ1-5. TRBV21-1 is termed a pseudogene. The length of the CDR3 is 13 residues. CDR3 in amino acids: CASSPGGVQPQHF. CDR3 coding DNA: TGTGCCAGCAGCCCCGGGGGGGTACAGCCCCAGCATTTT.

This sequence joins TRBV19 and TRBJ1-1, with D uncertain. This CDR3 has 13 residues. CDR1 is LNHDA, CDR2 SQIVND, per germline (reference sequence). Trimming shortened V by 7 bases and J by 0 bases, and 9 bases separated the two germline ends. The CDR3 is CASTTRLNTEAFF. Here the CDR3 DNA reads TGTGCCAGTACAACCAGGTTGAACACTGAAGCTTTCTTT.

This clone was detected a few times. This chain connects TRBV28 to TRBJ1-4, with D possibly being TRBD1 (6 bases). The V and J ends lost 1 base and 0 bases respectively, with 12 bases between them. This CDR3 has 17 amino acids. Germline V gene lookup returns CDR1 MDHEN and CDR2 SYDVKM. The chain's CDR3 is CASSLLDSAATNEKLFF. The DNA for the CDR3 is TGTGCCAGCAGTTTATTGGACAGTGCTGCAACTAATGAAAAACTGTTTTTT.

This clone has only a few counts. CDR3 coding DNA: TGTGCCAGCAGTAGACACAGGGAGGGCGAGCAGTACTTC. It encodes CASSRHREGEQYF. The gene calls are TRBV12-3 or TRBV12-4 and TRBJ2-7, with D maybe TRBD2 (7 bases). There are 13 residues in the CDR3. V dropped 5 bases and J dropped 6 bases, with 14 bases sitting between them.

The rearrangement links TRBV3-1 (or the pseudogene TRBV3-2) to TRBJ2-1, with D possibly TRBD2 on 5 matching bases. CDR1 is LGHDT, CDR2 YNNKEL, per germline (reference sequence). The CDR3 runs 13 residues. V dropped 4 bases and J dropped 10 bases, with 14 bases sitting between them. The CDR3 DNA sequence: TGTGCCAGCAGCCTCTCTCCCAGAGGGGAGCAGTTCTTC. Residues: CASSLSPRGEQFF.

The genes are TRBV5-1 and TRBJ1-1, with 7 positions matching TRBD1. The CDR3 sequence is 15 residues long. The junction had 6 bases not matched to a gene; V was cut back by 2 bases and J by 2 bases. Germline CDR1 reads SGHRS; CDR2 reads YFSETQ. The CDR3 spells CASSFSGQSNTEAFF. The CDR3 DNA sequence: TGCGCCAGCAGCTTCTCGGGACAGTCCAACACTGAAGCTTTCTTT. Supplemented by reference TRBV5-1 and TRBJ1-1, the full variable domain reads KAGVTQTPRYLIKTRGQQVTLSCSPISGHRSVSWYQQTPGQGLQFLFEYFSETQRNKGNFPGRFSGRQFSNSRSEMNVSTLELGDSALYLCASSFSGQSNTEAFFGQGTRLTVV.

The chain carries TRBV7-3 and TRBJ2-7; 12 bases line up with TRBD1. The length of the CDR3 is 13 residues. Germline CDR1 SGHTA, CDR2 FQGTGA. Trimming removed 8 bases from V and 6 bases from J; junction bases left unmatched: 5. The CDR3 DNA is TGTGCCAGCTCGCCGGGACAGGGGGCCGAGCAGTACTTC. Its protein is CASSPGQGAEQYF.

On this clone: One end of the junction is discordant with germline, which a read error may explain. This chain links TRBV9 with TRBJ2-7, with 9 bases identical to TRBD1. The CDR3 contains 14 residues. Germline CDR1 and CDR2: SGDLS and YYNGEE. Here the CDR3 reads CASSVGPGQGEQYF. CDR3 nucleotide sequence: TGTGCCAGCAGCGTTGGACCGGGACAGGGCGAGCAGTACTTT. Together with reference TRBV9 and TRBJ2-7, the CDR3 gives the full variable domain: DSGVTQTPKHLITATGQRVTLRCSPRSGDLSVYWYQQSLDQGLQFLIQYYNGEERAKGNILERFSAQQFPDLHSELNLSSLELGDSALYFCASSVGPGQGEQYFGPGTRLTVT.

The rearrangement links TRBV19 to TRBJ2-1, with D possibly matching TRBD2 (6 bases). The CDR3 is 14 amino acids. The germline gives CDR1 LNHDA, CDR2 SQIVND (reference sequence). With 3 bases removed from V and 7 bases from J, the gap between germline ends came to 13 bases. The CDR3 sequence is CASSMWTGRNEQFF. As DNA, the CDR3 is TGTGCCAGTAGTATGTGGACGGGGAGGAATGAGCAGTTCTTC. The full variable domain, rest sourced from reference TRBV19 and TRBJ2-1, is DGGITQSPKYLFRKEGQNVTLSCEQNLNHDAMYWYRQDPGQGLRLIYYSQIVNDFQKGDIAEGYSVSREKKESFPLTVTSAQKNPTAFYLCASSMWTGRNEQFFGPGTRLTVL.

The chain carries TRBV6-5 and TRBJ1-4, with D possibly TRBD1 on 5 matching bases. The germline gives CDR1 MNHEY, CDR2 SVGAGI. The CDR3 runs 15 residues. With 0 bases removed from V and 6 bases from J, the gap between germline ends came to 11 bases. The CDR3 DNA sequence: TGTGCCAGCAGTTACTCGGGCCAGGGTCATGAAAAACTGTTTTTT. It specifies CASSYSGQGHEKLFF.

This clone was counted only a few times. This sequence joins TRBV6-5 and TRBJ1-6, with D tentatively TRBD1 (5 bases). V lost 2 bases and J lost 9, with 17 bases in between. CDR3 length: 16 residues. From germline, CDR1 is MNHEY and CDR2 SVGAGI. CDR3 DNA sequence: TGTGCCAGCAGTTACGGGGGAGGCAGGGCGGGTTCACCCCTCCACTTT. This translates into CASSYGGGRAGSPLHF.

The CDR3 here is CASSSAGTGGETQYF. Written as DNA, the CDR3 is TGTGCCAGCAGTTCCGCCGGGACAGGAGGGGAGACCCAGTACTTC. V and J are TRBV6-6 and TRBJ2-5, with 8 bases identical to TRBD1. The ends lost 4 bases at V and 5 bases at J; junction bases unmatched: 9. The CDR3 has 15 amino acids. Germline V gives CDR1 MNHNY, CDR2 SVGAGI (reference sequence).

The chain links TRBV4-1 to TRBJ1-6, with 7 bases that match TRBD1. Germline CDR1 MGHRA, CDR2 YSYEKL. The V segment lost 4 bases and the J segment 7 bases; nucleotides outside the gene matches: 7. The CDR3 has 15 amino acids. The chain's CDR3 is CASSRPGQINSPLHF. The CDR3 DNA reads TGCGCCAGCAGCCGTCCGGGACAGATAAATTCACCCCTCCACTTT.

The chain recombines TRBV27 with TRBJ1-2, with D possibly being TRBD1 (5 bases). Trimming shortened V by 6 bases and J by 8 bases, and 19 bases separated the two germline ends. The CDR3 contains 14 residues. Germline V gene lookup returns CDR1 MNHEY and CDR2 SMNVEV (reference sequence). CDR3 amino acids: CASSEGTGLGGYTF. For the CDR3, the DNA is TGTGCCAGCAGCGAAGGGACGGGACTCGGGGGCTACACCTTC.

The CDR3 DNA reads TGCGCCAGCAGTTCGGGAAGGTCCGAGCAGTTCTTC. Encoded protein: CASSSGRSEQFF. This rearrangement joins TRBV5-1 to TRBJ2-1, with a tentative D call TRBD2 (5 bases). This CDR3 is built from 12 residues. Per germline, CDR1 SGHRS and CDR2 YFSETQ. V was trimmed by 5 bases and J by 10 bases, leaving 13 bases between them.

The V call is TRBV23-1, the J call TRBJ1-4; 8 nucleotides match TRBD1. TRBV23-1 is treated as an ORF (open reading frame) with a function not yet certain. Germline trimming cut 9 bases from V and 7 bases from J; bases unmatched to any gene: 13. The CDR3 contains 15 residues. The CDR3 sequence is CARGWTGKRGEKLFF. The CDR3 coding sequence is TGCGCCAGGGGATGGACAGGGAAACGCGGTGAAAAACTGTTTTTT.